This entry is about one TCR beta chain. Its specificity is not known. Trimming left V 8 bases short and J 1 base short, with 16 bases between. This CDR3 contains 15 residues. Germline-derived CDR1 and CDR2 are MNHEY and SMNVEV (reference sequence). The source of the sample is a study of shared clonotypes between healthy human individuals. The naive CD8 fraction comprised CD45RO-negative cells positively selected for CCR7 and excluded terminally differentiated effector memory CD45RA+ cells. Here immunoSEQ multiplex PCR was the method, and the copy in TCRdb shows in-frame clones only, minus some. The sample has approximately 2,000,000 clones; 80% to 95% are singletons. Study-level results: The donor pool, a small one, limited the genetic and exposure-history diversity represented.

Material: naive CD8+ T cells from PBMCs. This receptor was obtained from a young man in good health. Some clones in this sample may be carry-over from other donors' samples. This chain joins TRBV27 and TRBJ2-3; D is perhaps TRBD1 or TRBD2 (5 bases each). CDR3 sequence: CASSGTQLRTDTQYF. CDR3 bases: TGTGCCAGCTCCGGGACGCAACTACGCACAGATACGCAGTATTTT.